The 22 T cell receptor beta chains presented below share a single source sample, sequenced in a study of beta chain features in type 1 diabetes. General observations from the study: Shortening of TCRB CDR3s, moderate but significant, appeared in all four CD4+ subsets of Type 1 diabetes patients.

No cognate antigen is known for these TCRs. The isolated RNA, all of it, was reverse transcribed, so expressed TCRB transcripts were what got sequenced. The protocol was immunoSEQ multiplex PCR, while the TCRdb copy is restricted to in-frame clones and leaves out a portion. This sample has a few hundred thousand clones; roughly 12% occur once, and the top ten carry 0.0085% to 0.012%. The sequenced sample consisted of naive CD4+ T cells from blood. The source is a woman aged 18-29 years with type 1 diabetes.

The chain couples TRBV20-1 to TRBJ2-3, with D perhaps TRBD2 (6 bases). The CDR3 totals 11 residues. The germline V gene encodes CDR1 DFQATT and CDR2 SNEGSKA (reference sequence). The V end was cut by 5 bases, the J end by 12 bases, with 15 bases between. The DNA for the CDR3 is TGCAGTGCTGGACTACCGGATCCTCAGTATTTT. This sequence encodes CSAGLPDPQYF.

This chain connects TRBV18 to TRBJ2-7; TRBD2 aligns across 13 bases. The V gene end was trimmed by 3 bases and the J gene end by 4 bases; junction bases not matched to a gene: 3. This CDR3 is built from 15 residues. CDR1 is KGHSH, CDR2 LQKENI, per germline. The CDR3, as DNA: TGTGCCAGCTCACCGGGACTAGCGGGGCCGTACGAGCAGTACTTC. Translating gives CASSPGLAGPYEQYF.

This clone came up once. The chain couples TRBV18 to TRBJ2-1, with D possibly TRBD2 on 5 matching bases. This CDR3 comprises 15 residues. The germline gives CDR1 KGHSH, CDR2 LQKENI. Deletions cut 0 bases from V and 2 bases from J, with 8 bases between. The CDR3: CASSPPGVAYNEQFF. The DNA of the CDR3 is TGTGCCAGCTCACCACCCGGGGTGGCCTACAATGAGCAGTTCTTC.

This clone was recorded a few times. The chain links TRBV28 to TRBJ2-7, with 8 bases fitting TRBD2. After removal of 4 bases from V and 4 bases from J, the junction contained 9 bases not matched to a gene. This CDR3 is 15 amino acids long. The germline CDR1 and CDR2 sequences are MDHEN and SYDVKM. Written as DNA, the CDR3 is TGTGCCAGCAGTTATGTTAAAGCGGGAGCGTACGAGCAGTACTTC. Translation: CASSYVKAGAYEQYF.

In its sample, this clone was seen a few times. V is TRBV28 and J is TRBJ2-7, with no clear D. The CDR3 runs 13 residues. CDR1 is MDHEN, CDR2 SYDVKM, per germline. V lost 3 bases to trimming and J lost 0 bases, with 6 bases between them. The DNA of the CDR3 is TGTGCCAGCAGTTTTGAGAGCTCCTACGAGCAGTACTTC. Translating gives CASSFESSYEQYF. Full variable domain (remainder filled in from reference TRBV28 and TRBJ2-7): DVKVTQSSRYLVKRTGEKVFLECVQDMDHENMFWYRQDPGLGLRLIYFSYDVKMKEKGDIPEGYSVSREKKERFSLILESASTNQTSMYLCASSFESSYEQYFGPGTRLTVT.

The chain links TRBV5-4 to TRBJ2-3; 8 positions agree with TRBD2. This CDR3 spans 15 amino acids. Trimming took 4 bases from V and 3 from J; bases not matched to a gene: 7. Per the germline V gene, CDR1 is SGHNT and CDR2 is YYREEE (reference sequence). The CDR3 here is CASSAAPSGTDTQYF. The CDR3 coding sequence is TGTGCCAGCAGCGCAGCGCCTAGCGGGACAGATACGCAGTATTTT.

As DNA, the CDR3 is TGTGCCTGGAGCCCGCAGGAATGGGCCTCCACTGAAGCTTTCTTT. It yields the protein CAWSPQEWASTEAFF. The chain links TRBV30 to TRBJ1-1, with D unclear. Germline CDR1 and CDR2: GTSNPN and SVGIG (reference sequence). V lost 3 bases, J lost 4 bases, and 18 bases lay in between. This CDR3 region has 15 residues.

The chain couples TRBV7-2 to TRBJ2-6; 8 positions agree with TRBD1. V was clipped by 8 bases and J by 0 bases; unmatched bases: 3. This CDR3 region has 15 residues. CDR1 is SGHTA and CDR2 is FQGNSA in the germline V gene. The CDR3 nucleotides read TGTGCCAGCGTCACAGGGGGCTCTGGGGCCAACGTCCTGACTTTC. Translated, it gives CASVTGGSGANVLTF.

The CDR3: CASSVAGQAYNEQFF. The CDR3 DNA follows: TGTGCCAGCAGCGTGGCAGGGCAAGCCTACAATGAGCAGTTCTTC. The chain combines TRBV9 with TRBJ2-1, with TRBD1 as a possible D gene (5 bases). CDR1 is SGDLS and CDR2 is YYNGEE in the germline V gene. The V and J ends lost 2 bases and 2 bases respectively, with 11 bases between them. This CDR3 is 15 amino acids long.

This clone was counted between two and nine times. The rearrangement links TRBV9 to TRBJ2-3; TRBD2 agrees at 8 bases. The germline gives CDR1 SGDLS, CDR2 YYNGEE. V dropped 0 bases and J dropped 5; count of bases not matched to a gene: 8. CDR3 length equals 16 residues. The CDR3 reads CASSVVRGGRGDTQYF. The CDR3 region has the DNA TGTGCCAGCAGCGTAGTCCGGGGGGGCCGAGGAGATACGCAGTATTTT.

This clone was observed a handful of times. The genes are TRBV9 and TRBJ2-2, with TRBD2 identical over 7 bases. The length of the CDR3 is 15 residues. The germline V gene has CDR1 SGDLS and CDR2 YYNGEE. V shed 4 bases, J shed 5 bases, and the junction held 8 bases outside the gene matches. In DNA form, the CDR3 reads TGTGCCAGCAGCTTCTCGGGGGGAACAACCGGGGAGCTGTTTTTT. This encodes CASSFSGGTTGELFF.

The chain is built from TRBV25-1 and TRBJ2-5; 8 nucleotides line up with TRBD2. Trimming took 1 base from V and 3 from J; bases not matched to a gene: 7. The germline gives CDR1 MGHDK, CDR2 SYGVNS. The length of the CDR3 is 16 residues. CDR3: CASSELSGGGKETQYF. The CDR3 nucleotides read TGTGCCAGCAGTGAATTGTCCGGGGGGGGAAAAGAGACCCAGTACTTC.

The chain carries TRBV10-2 and TRBJ1-1; maybe TRBD1 (5 bases). The CDR3 spans 13 residues. Per the germline V gene, CDR1 is WSHSY and CDR2 is SAAADI. V was pared by 6 bases and J by 5 bases, with 13 bases between. CDR3 DNA: TGCGCCAGCAGGAGTGTAGGGGCGACTGAAGCTTTCTTT. This gives the protein CASRSVGATEAFF.

The chain employs TRBV30 and TRBJ1-4, with a weak D call TRBD1 (6 bases). This CDR3 comprises 17 residues. Germline CDR1 is GTSNPN and CDR2 is SVGIG (reference sequence). The V and J ends lost 0 bases and 6 bases respectively, with 20 bases between them. In nucleotides, the CDR3 is TGTGCCTGGAGTGTACTTCGGACAGCCAGGGGACATGAAAAACTGTTTTTT. It is translated as CAWSVLRTARGHEKLFF.

There are a few counts of this clone. The rearrangement joins TRBV10-3 to TRBJ2-3, with 11 bases lining up with TRBD2. Trimming took 11 bases from V and 0 from J; bases not matched to a gene: 4. The CDR3 is made up of 14 amino acids. CDR1 and CDR2 (germline): ENHRY, SYGVKD. CDR3 sequence: CASRTSGSTDTQYF. The CDR3 DNA reads as TGTGCCTCCCGGACTAGCGGGAGCACAGATACGCAGTATTTT.

This sequence joins TRBV27 and TRBJ2-3, with 8 positions matching TRBD1. Germline lookup yields CDR1 MNHEY and CDR2 SMNVEV (reference sequence). Unmatched junction bases numbered 5, after V lost 5 bases and J lost 1 base. The CDR3 loop spans 15 amino acids. Here the CDR3 reads CASSPDRGGTDTQYF. DNA for the CDR3: TGTGCCAGCAGTCCAGACAGGGGAGGCACAGATACGCAGTATTTT.

In its sample, this clone was seen a few times. J is TRBJ2-1 and V is TRBV5-1; TRBD2 aligns across 10 bases. Germline V gene lookup returns CDR1 SGHRS and CDR2 YFSETQ. The CDR3 covers 18 residues. Germline trimming cut 4 bases from V and 0 bases from J; bases unmatched to any gene: 10. CDR3 protein: CASSLGLADRLSYNEQFF. The CDR3 DNA reads as TGCGCCAGCAGCCTCGGACTAGCGGATCGTCTCTCCTACAATGAGCAGTTCTTC.

This clone was detected a few times. The chain carries TRBV28 and TRBJ1-2, with D uncertain. The CDR3 is 11 residues long. CDR1 and CDR2 from the germline V gene are MDHEN and SYDVKM. V gave up 8 bases and J gave up 7 bases, with 11 bases separating them. CDR3 region: CASLSLGGYTF. CDR3 DNA: TGTGCCAGCTTGTCACTAGGTGGCTACACCTTC.

This clone appeared a few times. V usage is TRBV29-1 and J usage is TRBJ2-1; D is perhaps TRBD1 (7 bases). CDR1 and CDR2 (germline): SQVTM, ANQGSEA. This CDR3 region has 13 residues. The V end was cut by 6 bases, the J end by 3 bases, with 12 bases between. Here the CDR3 reads CSVRGDSYNEQFF. For the CDR3, the DNA is TGCAGCGTCCGCGGGGACAGCTACAATGAGCAGTTCTTC.

The chain combines TRBV19 with TRBJ2-5, with 9 bases that match TRBD2. V lost 5 bases to trimming and J lost 2 bases; unmatched junction nucleotides: 6. The CDR3 has 15 amino acids. From germline, CDR1 is LNHDA and CDR2 SQIVND (reference sequence). The DNA of the CDR3 is TGTGCCAGTAGTGATCTAGCGGGGACTCAAGAGACCCAGTACTTC. Its protein is CASSDLAGTQETQYF.

This chain joins TRBV4-2 and TRBJ1-1, with D perhaps TRBD1 (6 bases). This CDR3 contains 13 residues. In germline, CDR1 is LGHNA, CDR2 YNFKEQ. The V gene lost 8 bases and the J gene lost 6 bases, with 16 bases spanning the gap. CDR3 bases: TGTGCCAGCTCACCGACAGGTATCCCTGAAGCTTTCTTT. It yields the protein CASSPTGIPEAFF.

The chain couples TRBV6-5 to TRBJ2-1; a possible D gene is TRBD2 (6 bases). Germline values: CDR1 MNHEY, CDR2 SVGAGI. The CDR3 sequence is 14 residues long. V gave up 5 bases and J gave up 5 bases, with 13 bases separating them. Written as DNA, the CDR3 is TGTGCCAGCAGTGACTACCTAGCGAACAATGAGCAGTTCTTC. Translated, it gives CASSDYLANNEQFF.